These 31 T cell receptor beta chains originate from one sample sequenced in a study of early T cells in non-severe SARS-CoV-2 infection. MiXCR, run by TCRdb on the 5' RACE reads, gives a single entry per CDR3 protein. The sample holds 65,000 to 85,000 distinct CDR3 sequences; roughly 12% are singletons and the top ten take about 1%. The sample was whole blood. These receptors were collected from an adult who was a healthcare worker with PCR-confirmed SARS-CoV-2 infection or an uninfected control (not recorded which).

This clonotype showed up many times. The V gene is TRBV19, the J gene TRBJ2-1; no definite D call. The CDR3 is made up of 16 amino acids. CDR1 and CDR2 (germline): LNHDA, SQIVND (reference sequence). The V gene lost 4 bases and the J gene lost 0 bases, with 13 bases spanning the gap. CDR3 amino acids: CASSKQNLLSYNEQFF. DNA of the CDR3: TGTGCCAGTAGTAAACAGAACCTACTCTCCTACAATGAGCAGTTCTTC.

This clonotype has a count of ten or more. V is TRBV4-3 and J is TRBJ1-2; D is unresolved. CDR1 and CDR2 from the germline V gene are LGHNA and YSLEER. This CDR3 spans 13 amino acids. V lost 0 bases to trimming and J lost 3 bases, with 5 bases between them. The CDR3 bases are TGCGCCAGCAGCCAAGATGTCGACTATGGCTACACCTTC. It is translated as CASSQDVDYGYTF.

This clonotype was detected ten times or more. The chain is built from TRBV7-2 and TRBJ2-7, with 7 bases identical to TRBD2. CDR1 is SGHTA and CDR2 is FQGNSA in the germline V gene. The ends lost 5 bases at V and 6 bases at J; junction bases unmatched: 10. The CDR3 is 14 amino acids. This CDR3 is CASSRLGGRLEQYF. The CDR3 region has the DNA TGTGCCAGCAGCCGCCTTGGCGGGAGACTCGAGCAGTACTTC.

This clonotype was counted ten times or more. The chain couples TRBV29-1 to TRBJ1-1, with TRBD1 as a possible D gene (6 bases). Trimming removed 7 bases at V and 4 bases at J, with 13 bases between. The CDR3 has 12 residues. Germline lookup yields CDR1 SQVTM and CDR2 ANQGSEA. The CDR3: CSARGGITEAFF. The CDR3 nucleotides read TGCAGCGCCCGAGGGGGAATCACTGAAGCTTTCTTT.

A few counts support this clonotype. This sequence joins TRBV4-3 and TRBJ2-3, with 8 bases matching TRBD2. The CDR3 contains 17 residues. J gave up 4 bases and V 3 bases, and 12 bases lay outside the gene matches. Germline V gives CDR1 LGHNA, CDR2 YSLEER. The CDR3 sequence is CASSHPSSGGPADTQYF. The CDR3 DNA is TGCGCCAGCAGCCATCCATCGTCGGGAGGGCCCGCAGATACGCAGTATTTT.

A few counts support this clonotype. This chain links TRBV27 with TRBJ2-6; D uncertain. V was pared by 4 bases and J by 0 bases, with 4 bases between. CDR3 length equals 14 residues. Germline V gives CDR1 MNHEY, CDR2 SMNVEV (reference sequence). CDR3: CASSSYSGANVLTF. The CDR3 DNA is TGTGCCAGCAGTTCGTACTCTGGGGCCAACGTCCTGACTTTC.

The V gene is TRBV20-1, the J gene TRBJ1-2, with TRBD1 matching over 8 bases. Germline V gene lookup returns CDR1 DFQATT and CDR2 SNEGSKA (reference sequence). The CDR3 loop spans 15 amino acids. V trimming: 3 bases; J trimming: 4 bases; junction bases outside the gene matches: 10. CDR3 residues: CSARERTGPSYGYTF. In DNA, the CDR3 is TGCAGTGCTAGGGAAAGGACAGGGCCTTCCTATGGCTACACCTTC.

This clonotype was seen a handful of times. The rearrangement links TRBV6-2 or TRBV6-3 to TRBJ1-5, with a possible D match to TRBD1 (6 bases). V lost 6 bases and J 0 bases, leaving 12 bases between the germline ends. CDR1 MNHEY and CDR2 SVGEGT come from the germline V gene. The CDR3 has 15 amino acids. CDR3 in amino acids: CASSRDTDSNQPQHF. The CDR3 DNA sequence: TGTGCCAGCAGCCGGGACACCGATAGCAATCAGCCCCAGCATTTT.

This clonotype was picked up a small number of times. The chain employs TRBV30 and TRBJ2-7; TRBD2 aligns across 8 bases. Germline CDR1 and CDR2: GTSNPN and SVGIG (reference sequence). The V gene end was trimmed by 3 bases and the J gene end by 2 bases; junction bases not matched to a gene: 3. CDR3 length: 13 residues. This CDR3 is CAWRGSGAYEQYF. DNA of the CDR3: TGTGCCTGGAGAGGTAGCGGGGCCTACGAGCAGTACTTC.

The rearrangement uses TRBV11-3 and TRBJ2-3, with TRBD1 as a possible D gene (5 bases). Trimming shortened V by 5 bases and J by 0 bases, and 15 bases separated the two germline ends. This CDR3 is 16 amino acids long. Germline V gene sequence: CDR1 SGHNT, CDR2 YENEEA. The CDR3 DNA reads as TGTGCCAGCAGCAAACAGGTTTCCAAGAGCACAGATACGCAGTATTTT. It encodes CASSKQVSKSTDTQYF.

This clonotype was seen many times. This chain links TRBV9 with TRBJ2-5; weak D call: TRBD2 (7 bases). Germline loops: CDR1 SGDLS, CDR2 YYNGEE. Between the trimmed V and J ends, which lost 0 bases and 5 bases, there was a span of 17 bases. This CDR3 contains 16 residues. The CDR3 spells CASSVDAGGGPETQYF. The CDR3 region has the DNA TGTGCCAGCAGCGTAGATGCAGGCGGGGGCCCGGAGACCCAGTACTTC.

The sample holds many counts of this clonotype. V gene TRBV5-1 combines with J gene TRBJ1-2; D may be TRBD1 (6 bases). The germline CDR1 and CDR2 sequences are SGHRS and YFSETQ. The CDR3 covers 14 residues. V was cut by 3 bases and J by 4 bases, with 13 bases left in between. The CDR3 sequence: CASSWGTGPYGYTF. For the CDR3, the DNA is TGCGCCAGCAGCTGGGGCACAGGGCCCTATGGCTACACCTTC.

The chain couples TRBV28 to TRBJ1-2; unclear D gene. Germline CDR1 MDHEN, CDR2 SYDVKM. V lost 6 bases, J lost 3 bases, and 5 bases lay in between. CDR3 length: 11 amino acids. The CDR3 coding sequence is TGTGCCAGCAGGATGGACTATGGCTACACCTTC. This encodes CASRMDYGYTF.

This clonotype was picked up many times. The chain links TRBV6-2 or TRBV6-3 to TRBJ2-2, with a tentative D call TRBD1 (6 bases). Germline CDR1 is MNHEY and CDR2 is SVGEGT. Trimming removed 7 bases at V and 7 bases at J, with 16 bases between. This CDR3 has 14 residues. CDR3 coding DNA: TGTGCCAGCAATTCGCTCAGGGGAGACGGGGAGCTGTTTTTT. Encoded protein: CASNSLRGDGELFF.

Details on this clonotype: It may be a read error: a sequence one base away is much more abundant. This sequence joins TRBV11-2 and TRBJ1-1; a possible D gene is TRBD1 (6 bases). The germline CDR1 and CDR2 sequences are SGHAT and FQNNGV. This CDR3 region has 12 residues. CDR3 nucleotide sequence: TGTGTCAGCAGCTACCAGGGGACTGAAGCTTTCTTT. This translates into CVSSYQGTEAFF.

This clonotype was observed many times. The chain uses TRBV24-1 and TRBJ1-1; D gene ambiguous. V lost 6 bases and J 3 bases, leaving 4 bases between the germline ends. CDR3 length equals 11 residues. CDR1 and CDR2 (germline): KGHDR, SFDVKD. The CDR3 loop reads CATSTDTEAFF. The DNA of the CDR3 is TGTGCCACCAGTACCGACACTGAAGCTTTCTTT.

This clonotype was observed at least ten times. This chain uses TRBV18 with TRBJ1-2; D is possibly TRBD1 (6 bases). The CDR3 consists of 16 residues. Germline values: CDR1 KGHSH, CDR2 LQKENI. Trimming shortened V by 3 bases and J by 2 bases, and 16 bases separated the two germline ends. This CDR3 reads CASSPIAGTPNYGYTF. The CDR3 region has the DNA TGTGCCAGCTCACCCATTGCCGGGACACCGAACTATGGCTACACCTTC.

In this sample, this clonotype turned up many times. This chain's CDR3 is CASSLPLLAVTEAFF. In DNA form, the CDR3 reads TGTGCCAGCAGTCTCCCTTTACTGGCCGTCACTGAAGCTTTCTTT. The chain joins TRBV28 to TRBJ1-1; D remains unclear. The CDR3 length is 15 residues. Germline values: CDR1 MDHEN, CDR2 SYDVKM. Trimming cost V 5 bases and J 4 bases, with 17 bases left between them.

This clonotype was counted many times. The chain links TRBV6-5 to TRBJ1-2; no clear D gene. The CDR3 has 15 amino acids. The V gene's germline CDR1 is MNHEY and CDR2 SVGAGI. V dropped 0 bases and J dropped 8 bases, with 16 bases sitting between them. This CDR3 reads CASSYSVASARGYTF. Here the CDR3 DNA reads TGTGCCAGCAGTTACTCGGTCGCCAGCGCTCGAGGCTACACCTTC.

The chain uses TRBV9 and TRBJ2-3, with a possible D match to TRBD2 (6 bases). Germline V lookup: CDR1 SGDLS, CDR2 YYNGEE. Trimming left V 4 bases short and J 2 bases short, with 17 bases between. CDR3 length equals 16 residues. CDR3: CASSSRDWINTDTQYF. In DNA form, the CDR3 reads TGTGCCAGCAGCTCCCGGGACTGGATAAACACAGATACGCAGTATTTT.

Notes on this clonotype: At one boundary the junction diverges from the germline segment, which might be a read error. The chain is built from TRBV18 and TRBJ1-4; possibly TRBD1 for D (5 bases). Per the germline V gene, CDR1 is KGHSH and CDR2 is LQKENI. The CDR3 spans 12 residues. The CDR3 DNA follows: TGTGCCAGCTCACGGGGGAATGAAAACCTGTTTTTT. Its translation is CASSRGNENLFF.

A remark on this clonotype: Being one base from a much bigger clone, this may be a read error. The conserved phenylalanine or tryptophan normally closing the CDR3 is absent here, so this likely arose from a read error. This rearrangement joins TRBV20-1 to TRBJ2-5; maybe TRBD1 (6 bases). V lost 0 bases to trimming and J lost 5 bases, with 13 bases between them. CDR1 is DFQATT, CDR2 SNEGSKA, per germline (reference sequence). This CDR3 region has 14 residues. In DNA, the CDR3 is TGCAGTGCTAGAGATCAGGGGATCGGGGAGACCCAGTACTCC. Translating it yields CSARDQGIGETQYS.

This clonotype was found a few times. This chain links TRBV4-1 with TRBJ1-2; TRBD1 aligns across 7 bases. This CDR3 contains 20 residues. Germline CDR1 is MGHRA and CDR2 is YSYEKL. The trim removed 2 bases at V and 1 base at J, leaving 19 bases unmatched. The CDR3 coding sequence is TGCGCCAGCAGCCAAACGTCTTCTAGGGACAGTGGAAGCGATAACTATGGCTACACCTTC. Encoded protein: CASSQTSSRDSGSDNYGYTF.

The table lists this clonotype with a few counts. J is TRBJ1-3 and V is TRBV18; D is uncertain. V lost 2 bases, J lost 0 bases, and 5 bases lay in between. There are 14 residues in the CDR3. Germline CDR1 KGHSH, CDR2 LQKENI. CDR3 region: CASSPSSSGNTIYF. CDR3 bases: TGTGCCAGCTCACCAAGCAGCTCTGGAAACACCATATATTTT.

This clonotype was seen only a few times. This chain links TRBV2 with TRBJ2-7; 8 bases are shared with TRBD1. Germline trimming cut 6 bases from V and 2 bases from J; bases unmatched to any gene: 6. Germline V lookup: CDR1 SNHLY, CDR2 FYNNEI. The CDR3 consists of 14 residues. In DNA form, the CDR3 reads TGTGCCAGCAGACTAGGACAGGGTCCCTACGAGCAGTACTTC. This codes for CASRLGQGPYEQYF.

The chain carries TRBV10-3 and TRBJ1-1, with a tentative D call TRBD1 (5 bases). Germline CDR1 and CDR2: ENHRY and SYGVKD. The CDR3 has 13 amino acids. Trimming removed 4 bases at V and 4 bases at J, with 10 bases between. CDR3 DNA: TGTGCCATCAGTGCCCCCGACAGCACTGAAGCTTTCTTT. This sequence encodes CAISAPDSTEAFF.

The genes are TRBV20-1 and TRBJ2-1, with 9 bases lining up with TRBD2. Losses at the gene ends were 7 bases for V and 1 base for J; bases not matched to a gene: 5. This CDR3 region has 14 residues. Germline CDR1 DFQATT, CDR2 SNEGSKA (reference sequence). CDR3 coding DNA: TGCAGTGTTTCTAGCGGGACTTCCTACAATGAGCAGTTCTTC. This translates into CSVSSGTSYNEQFF.

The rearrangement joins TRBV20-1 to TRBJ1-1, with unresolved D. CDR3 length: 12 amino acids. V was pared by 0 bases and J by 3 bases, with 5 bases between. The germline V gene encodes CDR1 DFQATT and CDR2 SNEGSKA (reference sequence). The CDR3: CSARDDYTEAFF. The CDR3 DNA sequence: TGCAGTGCTAGAGATGATTACACTGAAGCTTTCTTT.

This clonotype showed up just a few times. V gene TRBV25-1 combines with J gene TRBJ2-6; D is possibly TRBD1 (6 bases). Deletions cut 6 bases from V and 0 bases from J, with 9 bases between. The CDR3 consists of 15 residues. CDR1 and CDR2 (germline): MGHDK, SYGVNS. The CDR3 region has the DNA TGTGCCAGCAGCGGACAGTTCTCTGGGGCCAACGTCCTGACTTTC. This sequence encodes CASSGQFSGANVLTF. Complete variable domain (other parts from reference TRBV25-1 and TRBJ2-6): EADIYQTPRYLVIGTGKKITLECSQTMGHDKMYWYQQDPGMELHLIHYSYGVNSTEKGDLSSESTVSRIRTEHFPLTLESARPSHTSQYLCASSGQFSGANVLTFGAGSRLTVL.

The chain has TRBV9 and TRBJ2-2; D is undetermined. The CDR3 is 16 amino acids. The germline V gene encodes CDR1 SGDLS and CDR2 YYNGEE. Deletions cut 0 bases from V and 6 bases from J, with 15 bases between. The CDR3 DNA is TGTGCCAGCAGCGTAGCAACACATCGGTCGGCCGGGGAGCTGTTTTTT. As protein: CASSVATHRSAGELFF.

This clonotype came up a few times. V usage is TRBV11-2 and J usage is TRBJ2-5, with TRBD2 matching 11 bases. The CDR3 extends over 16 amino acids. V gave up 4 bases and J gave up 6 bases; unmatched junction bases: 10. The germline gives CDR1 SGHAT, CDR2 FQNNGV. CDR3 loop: CASSSLIAGGPKTQYF. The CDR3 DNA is TGTGCCAGCAGCTCCCTCATAGCGGGAGGGCCCAAGACCCAGTACTTC.